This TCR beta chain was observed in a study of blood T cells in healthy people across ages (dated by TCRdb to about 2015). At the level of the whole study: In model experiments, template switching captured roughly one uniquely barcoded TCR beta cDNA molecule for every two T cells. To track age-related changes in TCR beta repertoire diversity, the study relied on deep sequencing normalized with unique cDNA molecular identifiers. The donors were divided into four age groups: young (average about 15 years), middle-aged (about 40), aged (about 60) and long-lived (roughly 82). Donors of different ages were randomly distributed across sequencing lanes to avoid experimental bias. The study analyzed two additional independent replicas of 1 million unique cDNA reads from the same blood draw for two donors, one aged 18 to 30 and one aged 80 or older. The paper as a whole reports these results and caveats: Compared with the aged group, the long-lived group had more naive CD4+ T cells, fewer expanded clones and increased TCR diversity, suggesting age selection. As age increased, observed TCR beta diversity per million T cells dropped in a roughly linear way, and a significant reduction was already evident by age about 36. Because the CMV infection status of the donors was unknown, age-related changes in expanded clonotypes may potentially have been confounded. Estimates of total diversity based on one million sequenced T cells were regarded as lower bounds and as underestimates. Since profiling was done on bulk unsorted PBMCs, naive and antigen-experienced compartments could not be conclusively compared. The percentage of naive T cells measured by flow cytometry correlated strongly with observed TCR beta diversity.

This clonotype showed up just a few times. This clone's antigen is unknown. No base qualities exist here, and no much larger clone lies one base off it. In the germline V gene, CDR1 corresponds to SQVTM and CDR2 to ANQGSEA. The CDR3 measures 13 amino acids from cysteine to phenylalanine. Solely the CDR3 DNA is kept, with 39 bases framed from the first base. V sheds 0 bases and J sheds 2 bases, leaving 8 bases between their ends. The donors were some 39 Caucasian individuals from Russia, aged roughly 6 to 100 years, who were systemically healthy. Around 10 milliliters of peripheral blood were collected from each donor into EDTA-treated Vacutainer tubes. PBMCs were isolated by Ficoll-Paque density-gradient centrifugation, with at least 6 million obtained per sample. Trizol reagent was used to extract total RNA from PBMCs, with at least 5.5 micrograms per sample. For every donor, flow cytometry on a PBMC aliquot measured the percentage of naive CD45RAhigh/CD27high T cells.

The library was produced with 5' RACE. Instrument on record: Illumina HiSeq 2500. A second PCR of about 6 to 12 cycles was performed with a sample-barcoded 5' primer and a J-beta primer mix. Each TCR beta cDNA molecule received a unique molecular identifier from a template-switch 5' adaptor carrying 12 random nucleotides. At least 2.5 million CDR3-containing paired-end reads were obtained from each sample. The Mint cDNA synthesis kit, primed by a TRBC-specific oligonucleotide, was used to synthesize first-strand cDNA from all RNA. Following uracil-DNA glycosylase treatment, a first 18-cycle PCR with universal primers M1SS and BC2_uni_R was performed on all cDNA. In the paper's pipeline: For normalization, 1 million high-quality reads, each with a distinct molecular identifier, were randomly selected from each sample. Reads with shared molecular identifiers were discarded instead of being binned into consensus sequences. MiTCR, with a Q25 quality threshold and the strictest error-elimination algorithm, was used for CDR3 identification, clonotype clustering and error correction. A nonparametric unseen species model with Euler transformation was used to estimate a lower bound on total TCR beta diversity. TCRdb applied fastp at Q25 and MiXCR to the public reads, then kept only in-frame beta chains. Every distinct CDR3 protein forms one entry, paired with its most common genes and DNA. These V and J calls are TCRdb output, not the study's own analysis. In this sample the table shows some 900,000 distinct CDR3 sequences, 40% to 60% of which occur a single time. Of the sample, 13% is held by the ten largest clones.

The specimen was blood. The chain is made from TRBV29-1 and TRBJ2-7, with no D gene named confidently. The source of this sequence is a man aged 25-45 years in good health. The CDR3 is CSVEEWQTYEQYF. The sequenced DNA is TGCAGCGTTGAAGAGTGGCAGACCTACGAGCAGTACTTC.